This TCR beta chain was sequenced in a study of T cells in Graves' hyperthyroidism and ophthalmopathy. This clonotype was counted ten times or more. TCR beta CDR3 regions were amplified from RNA. In the first-round RT-PCR of the TCR CDR3, the HTBI primer set was used. MiXCR, applied by TCRdb to the multiplex PCR reads, yields one record per CDR3 protein. The table includes about 420,000 distinct CDR3 sequences, roughly 13% detected once. This CDR3 has 15 amino acids. Germline CDR1 MDHEN, CDR2 SYDVKM. V was pared by 8 bases and J by 4 bases, with 20 bases between. This chain links TRBV28 with TRBJ1-1; D possibly corresponds to TRBD1 (5 bases). Specimen: blood. This receptor was identified in a woman aged 18-29 years with Graves' hyperthyroidism. The CDR3 is CASVSVEGMGTEAFF. The CDR3 DNA sequence: TGTGCCAGCGTTTCCGTGGAGGGGATGGGCACTGAAGCTTTCTTT.